This entry features one T cell receptor (beta chain) sequence. The antigen is unknown. This record comes from a study of cytomegalovirus exposure and HLA in healthy donors. The CDR3 sequence is 14 residues long. Germline lookup yields CDR1 MGHRA and CDR2 YSYEKL. V was pared by 3 bases and J by 7 bases, with 6 bases of the junction left unmatched. General study results and limits: Later on, analysis showed that most CMV-associated TCR beta chains appeared to be HLA-restricted. Per published reports, the classifier diagnosed cytomegalovirus status with high specificity and sensitivity.

The PCR contained 60 Vbeta and 13 Jbeta primers. Authors' methods: A later analysis tallied about 80 million unique TCR beta chains, around 10 million of them shared. Assay: immunoSEQ multiplex PCR; the TCRdb copy retains only in-frame clones and omits some. That table gives V, J and clone size, and the DNA gave D and trimming. The sample has hundreds of thousands of clones; approximately 70% are singletons. The sequence was collected from a female donor in good health and CMV-seronegative. This chain connects TRBV4-1 to TRBJ1-5; 7 bases fit TRBD1. Specimen: PBMCs. The CDR3 loop reads CASSQGPQGQPQHF. CDR3 coding DNA: TGCGCCAGCAGCCAGGGACCACAGGGGCAGCCCCAGCATTTT.